This is a list of T cell receptor beta chains from one sample in a study of blood T cell repertoires in COVID-19. TCRdb's copy holds only in-frame clones and misses some; the assay was immunoSEQ multiplex PCR. The sample shows a few hundred thousand clones, around 85% of them seen only once. Sequencing was performed on peripheral blood. The source of these receptors is a human donor with COVID-19, enrolled during active disease. The donor label of this sample is uncertain. The CDR3 runs from the conserved cysteine through the conserved F or W. Fields, in order: V gene, D gene, J gene, clone size, CDR3 DNA, CDR3 protein. D genes are given only for firm matches. A row's size may be missing; if present it is once, few, many or a size class.

TRBV7-7	TRBD1	TRBJ1-6	few	TGTGCTAGCAGCTTCGCCGGGACAGGGGCCTCACCCCTCCACTTT	CASSFAGTGASPLHF
TRBV6-2/TRBV6-3	NA	TRBJ1-5	NA	TGTGCCAGCAGTTACTCCCCTTACTCCGGCAATCAGCCCCAGCATTTT	CASSYSPYSGNQPQHF
TRBV7-3	NA	TRBJ1-1	few	TGTGCCAGCAGCCCGGATGGGCGCAACACTGAAGCTTTCTTT	CASSPDGRNTEAFF
TRBV27	TRBD2	TRBJ2-1	NA	TGTGCCAGCAGCCCCGAAGGGACTAGCGGGAGATACAATGAGCAGTTCTTC	CASSPEGTSGRYNEQFF
TRBV9	TRBD1	TRBJ1-6	NA	TGTGCCAGCAGCCGGGACAGGGGGGAATCACCCCTCCACTTT	CASSRDRGESPLHF
TRBV5-4	TRBD2	TRBJ2-5	NA	TGTGCCAGCAGCTCCCTGGGCGGGAGCGGAGAGACCCAGTACTTC	CASSSLGGSGETQYF
TRBV7-8	TRBD1	TRBJ1-5	NA	TGTGCCAGCAGCTACGGGACAGACAATCAGCCCCAGCATTTT	CASSYGTDNQPQHF
TRBV7-2	NA	TRBJ1-2	NA	TGTGCCAGCAGCTTAAACTCTATACGAACAGGGACGCATGGCTACACCTTC	CASSLNSIRTGTHGYTF
TRBV11-2	NA	TRBJ1-1	NA	TGTGCCAGCAGCCCCGGGACATGGTTTGAGAGAAACACTGAAGCTTTCTTT	CASSPGTWFERNTEAFF
TRBV2	NA	TRBJ1-1	NA	TGTGCCAGCTTAGGGGTTTTGGACACTGAAGCTTTCTTT	CASLGVLDTEAFF
TRBV6-5	NA	TRBJ2-1	NA	TGTGCCAGCAGGTTAGCCCCCGCCTACAATGAGCAGTTCTTC	CASRLAPAYNEQFF
TRBV5-4	TRBD1	TRBJ2-1	NA	TGTGCCAGCAGCCTCCCGGGACAGGGTTATGATGAGCAGTTCTTC	CASSLPGQGYDEQFF
TRBV2	TRBD1	TRBJ1-5	NA	TGTGCCAGCAGTGTGAGCAGGGGGGATCAGCCCCAGCATTTT	CASSVSRGDQPQHF
TRBV4-2	NA	TRBJ1-2	NA	TGTGCCAGCAGCCAAGAGGAGGCTTGGGAAGGACGCTATGGCTACACCTTC	CASSQEEAWEGRYGYTF
TRBV5-1	TRBD1	TRBJ1-1	NA	TGCGCCAGCAGCTTGGAGGGACAGGGATTGAACACTGAAGCTTTCTTT	CASSLEGQGLNTEAFF
TRBV19	TRBD1	TRBJ1-5	NA	TGTGCCAGTACCGGGACAGGGGGCGCGAGTGAAATGCAGCCCCAGCATTTT	CASTGTGGASEMQPQHF
TRBV30	NA	TRBJ2-5	NA	TGTGCCTGGAGTCCAGCGAGGGAGACCCAGTACTTC	CAWSPARETQYF
TRBV2	TRBD2	TRBJ2-1	once	TGTGCCAGCGGGACTAGCGGGGTCAGCTCCTACAATGAGCAGTTCTTC	CASGTSGVSSYNEQFF
TRBV10-3	TRBD2	TRBJ2-1	NA	TGTGCCATCAGTGAGTCTTTTGGGGGGAGGGCCTTCAATGAGCAGTTCTTC	CAISESFGGRAFNEQFF
TRBV28	TRBD2	TRBJ2-1	NA	TGTGCCAGCAGCTTGGGACTAGCGGTACAGTTCTTC	CASSLGLAVQFF
TRBV7-9	TRBD1	TRBJ1-1	NA	TGTGCCAGCAGCGCCACAGGGGACACTGAAGCTTTCTTT	CASSATGDTEAFF
TRBV19	TRBD2	TRBJ2-7	NA	TGTGCCAGTAGTACGGGACTAGCGGGAATGGAGCAGTACTTC	CASSTGLAGMEQYF
TRBV4-1	NA	TRBJ2-3	once	TGCGCCAGCAGCCCACTGGGGTCTTGGGCGCGGTCGGGAAGTACGCAGTATTTT	CASSPLGSWARSGSTQYF
TRBV7-2	NA	TRBJ1-3	NA	TGTGCCAGCAGCTTCGACAGGTCCGGAAACACCATATATTTT	CASSFDRSGNTIYF
TRBV19	TRBD2	TRBJ2-7	NA	TGTGCCAGTAGTATAGATACTAGCGGAAGCTCCTACGAGCAGTACTTC	CASSIDTSGSSYEQYF
TRBV12-3/TRBV12-4	NA	TRBJ1-4	NA	TGTGCCAGCAGTTTTGCTGGGCTCGAAAAACTGTTTTTT	CASSFAGLEKLFF
TRBV7-9	NA	TRBJ2-2	NA	TGTGCCAGCAGCGCTGACAGTCGCGAGGGGGAGCTGTTTTTT	CASSADSREGELFF
TRBV19	NA	TRBJ1-5	NA	TGTGCCTCCCTCACCCCGGACAGTGGTTTAGAGCCCCAGCATTTT	CASLTPDSGLEPQHF
TRBV9	NA	TRBJ1-3	NA	TGTGCCAGCAGCGTAGCTAACATAGAGGGACTATCTGGAAACACCATATATTTT	CASSVANIEGLSGNTIYF
TRBV19	TRBD1	TRBJ1-5	NA	TGTGCCAGTAGTATCCAGGGGGCAGGGGGTCAGCCCCAGCATTTT	CASSIQGAGGQPQHF
TRBV18	TRBD2	TRBJ2-3	NA	TGTGCCAGCTCACCCGGGACTAGCGGGAGGGAAGCAGATACGCAGTATTTT	CASSPGTSGREADTQYF
TRBV27	TRBD1	TRBJ1-2	NA	TGTGCCAGCAGGCCGGGACAGGGGAATGGCTACACCTTC	CASRPGQGNGYTF
TRBV27	NA	TRBJ1-1	many	TGTGCCAGCAGTCGGAGGTCCAACACTGAAGCTTTCTTT	CASSRRSNTEAFF
TRBV15	TRBD1	TRBJ1-4	few	TGTGCCACCAGCAGAGACCATTTAATCGGGACAGGGGAGAATGAAAAACTGTTTTTT	CATSRDHLIGTGENEKLFF
TRBV6-5	NA	TRBJ1-1	NA	TGTGCCAGCAGTAAACAGGCTAACATGAACACTGAAGCTTTCTTT	CASSKQANMNTEAFF
TRBV30	NA	TRBJ2-7	NA	TGTGCCTCCTCCAACCCAGGGCCGCCCTACGAGCAGTACTTC	CASSNPGPPYEQYF
TRBV5-5	NA	TRBJ2-3	NA	TGTGCCAGCAGCTTGAGACACGGTTTCACAGATACGCAGTATTTT	CASSLRHGFTDTQYF
TRBV29-1	TRBD2	TRBJ2-5	NA	TGCAGCGTTGAAAAGGGCCAGGGACTAGATCAAGAGACCCAGTACTTC	CSVEKGQGLDQETQYF
TRBV6-5	TRBD2	TRBJ2-7	NA	TGTGCCAGCAGTTACTCGATCGGGGGGAACGAGCAGTACTTC	CASSYSIGGNEQYF
TRBV5-8	NA	TRBJ1-1	NA	TGTGCCAGCAGTTTTGTCCGGGACATGAACACTGAAGCTTTCTTT	CASSFVRDMNTEAFF
TRBV28	NA	TRBJ2-7	few	TGTGCCAGCAGTTTAGGTAGCTCCTACGAGCAGTACTTC	CASSLGSSYEQYF
TRBV7-2	TRBD1	TRBJ1-4	once	TGTGCCAGCAGCCGGACAGGGTATGAAAAACTGTTTTTT	CASSRTGYEKLFF
TRBV28	TRBD1	TRBJ2-7	NA	TGTGCCAGCAAATCGGTCCCCGGGACAGGGAGCTCCTACGAGCAGTACTTC	CASKSVPGTGSSYEQYF
TRBV28	NA	TRBJ1-1	NA	TGTGCCAGCAGTAAGATCCCCCGAGGCACTGAAGCTTTCTTT	CASSKIPRGTEAFF
TRBV7-3	NA	TRBJ2-1	NA	TGTGCCAGCAGCTTACCCTTGGAGCAGGGCAATGAGCAGTTCTTC	CASSLPLEQGNEQFF
TRBV6-2/TRBV6-3	NA	TRBJ2-7	once	TGTGCCAGCAGTTACTCCTTGGGGCCGACCTACGAGCAGTACTTC	CASSYSLGPTYEQYF